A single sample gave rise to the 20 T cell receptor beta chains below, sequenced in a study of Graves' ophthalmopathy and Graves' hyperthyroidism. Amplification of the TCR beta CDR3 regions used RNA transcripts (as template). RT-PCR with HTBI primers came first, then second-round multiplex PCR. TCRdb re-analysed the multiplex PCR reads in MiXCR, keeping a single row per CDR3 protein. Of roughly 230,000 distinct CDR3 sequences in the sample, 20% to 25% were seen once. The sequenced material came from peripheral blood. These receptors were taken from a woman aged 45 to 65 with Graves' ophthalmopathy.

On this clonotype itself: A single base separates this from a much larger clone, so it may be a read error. The CDR3 coding sequence is TGTGCCGACGGGGTCCAAGAGACCCAGTACTTC. Amino acid sequence: CADGVQETQYF. This sequence joins TRBV4-2 and TRBJ2-5; D possibly corresponds to TRBD2 (5 bases). V was shortened by 11 bases and J by 1 base, with 8 bases between the two germline ends. The germline V gene encodes CDR1 LGHNA and CDR2 YNFKEQ. CDR3 length: 11 residues.

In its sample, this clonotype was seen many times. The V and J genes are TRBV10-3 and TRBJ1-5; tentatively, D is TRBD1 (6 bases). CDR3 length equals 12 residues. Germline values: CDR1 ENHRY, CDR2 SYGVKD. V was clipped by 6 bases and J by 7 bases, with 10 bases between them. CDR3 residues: CAIRADSQPQHF. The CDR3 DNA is TGTGCCATCAGAGCGGACAGCCAGCCCCAGCATTTT.

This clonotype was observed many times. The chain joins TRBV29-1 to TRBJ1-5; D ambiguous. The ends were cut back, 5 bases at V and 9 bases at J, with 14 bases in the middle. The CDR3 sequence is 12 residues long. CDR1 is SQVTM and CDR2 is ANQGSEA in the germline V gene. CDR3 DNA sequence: TGCAGCGTTAGAGGCCAACTAGGGCCCCAGCATTTT. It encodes CSVRGQLGPQHF.

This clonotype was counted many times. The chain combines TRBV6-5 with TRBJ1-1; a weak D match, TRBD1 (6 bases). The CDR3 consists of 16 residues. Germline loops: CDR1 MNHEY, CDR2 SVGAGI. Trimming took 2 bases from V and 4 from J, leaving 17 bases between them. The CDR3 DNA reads TGTGCCAGCAGTTACCAAAAGACAGGTCGTCGCACTGAAGCTTTCTTT. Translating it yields CASSYQKTGRRTEAFF.

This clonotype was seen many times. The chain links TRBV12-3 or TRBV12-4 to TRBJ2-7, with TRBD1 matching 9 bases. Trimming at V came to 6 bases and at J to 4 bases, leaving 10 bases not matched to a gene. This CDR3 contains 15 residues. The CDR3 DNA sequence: TGTGCCAGCAGCAACGCTCGGGGACAGGGTTACGAGCAGTACTTC. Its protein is CASSNARGQGYEQYF.

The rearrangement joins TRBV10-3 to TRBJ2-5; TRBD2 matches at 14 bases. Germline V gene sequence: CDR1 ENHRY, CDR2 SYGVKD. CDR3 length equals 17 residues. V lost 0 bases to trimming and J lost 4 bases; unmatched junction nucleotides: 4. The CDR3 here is CAISESVGTSGRETQYF. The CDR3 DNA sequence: TGTGCCATCAGTGAGTCGGTGGGGACTAGCGGGAGAGAGACCCAGTACTTC.

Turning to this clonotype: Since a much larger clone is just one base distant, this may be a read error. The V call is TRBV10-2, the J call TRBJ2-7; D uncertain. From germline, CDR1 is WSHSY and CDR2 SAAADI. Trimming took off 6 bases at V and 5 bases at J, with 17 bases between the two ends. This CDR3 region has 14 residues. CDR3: CASSPLSAGNEQYF. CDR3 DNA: TGCGCCAGCAGCCCACTTTCGGCCGGCAACGAGCAGTACTTC.

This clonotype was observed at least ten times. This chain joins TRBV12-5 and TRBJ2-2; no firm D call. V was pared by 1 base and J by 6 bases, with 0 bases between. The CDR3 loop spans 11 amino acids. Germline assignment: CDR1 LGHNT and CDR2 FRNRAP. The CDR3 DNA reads TGTGCTAGTGGTTTGGCCGGGGAGCTGTTTTTT. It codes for CASGLAGELFF.

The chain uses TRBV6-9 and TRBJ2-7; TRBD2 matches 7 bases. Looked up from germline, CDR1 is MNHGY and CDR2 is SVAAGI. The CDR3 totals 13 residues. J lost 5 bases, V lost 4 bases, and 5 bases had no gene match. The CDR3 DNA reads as TGTGCCAGCAGTTCGGGGGGTGTCAACGAGCAGTACTTC. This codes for CASSSGGVNEQYF.

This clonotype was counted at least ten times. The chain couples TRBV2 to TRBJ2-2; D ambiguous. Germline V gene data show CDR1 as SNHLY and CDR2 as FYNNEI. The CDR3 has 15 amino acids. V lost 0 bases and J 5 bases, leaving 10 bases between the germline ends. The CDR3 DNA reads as TGTGCCAGCAGTGAAGCGCCGACACCGACCGGGGAGCTGTTTTTT. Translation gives CASSEAPTPTGELFF.

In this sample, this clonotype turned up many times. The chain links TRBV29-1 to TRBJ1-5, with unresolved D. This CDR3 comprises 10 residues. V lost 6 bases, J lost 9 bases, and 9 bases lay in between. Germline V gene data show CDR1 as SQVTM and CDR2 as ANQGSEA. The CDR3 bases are TGCAGCGTCCAAAAGGGGCCCCAGCATTTT. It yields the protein CSVQKGPQHF.

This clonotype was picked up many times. The CDR3 nucleotides read TGTGCCAGCAGCTCCCGCCGGGTGGAGACCCAGTACTTC. This sequence encodes CASSSRRVETQYF. The rearrangement joins TRBV11-2 to TRBJ2-5; D gene unclear. Germline-derived CDR1 and CDR2 are SGHAT and FQNNGV. The CDR3 covers 13 residues. V lost 4 bases, J lost 5 bases, and 11 bases lay in between.

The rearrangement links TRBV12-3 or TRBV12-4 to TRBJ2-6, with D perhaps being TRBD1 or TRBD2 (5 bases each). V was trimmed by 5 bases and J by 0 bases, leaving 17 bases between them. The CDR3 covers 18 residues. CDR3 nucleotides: TGTGCCAGCAGTCCTTGGGACGGACGATACTCTGGGGCCAACGTCCTGACTTTC. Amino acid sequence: CASSPWDGRYSGANVLTF.

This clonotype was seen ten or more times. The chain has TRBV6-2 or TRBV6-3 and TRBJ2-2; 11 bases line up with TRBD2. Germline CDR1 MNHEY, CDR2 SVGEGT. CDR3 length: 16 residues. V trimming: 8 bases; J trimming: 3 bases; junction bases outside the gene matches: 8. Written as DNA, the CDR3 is TGTGCCAGCGGGTCTAGCGGGAGGACGTACACCGGGGAGCTGTTTTTT. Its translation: CASGSSGRTYTGELFF.

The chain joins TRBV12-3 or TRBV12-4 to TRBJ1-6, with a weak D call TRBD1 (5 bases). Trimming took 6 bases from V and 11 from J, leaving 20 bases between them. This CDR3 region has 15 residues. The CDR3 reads CASSPTQAVSAPLHF. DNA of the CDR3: TGTGCCAGCAGCCCTACACAGGCAGTTAGCGCACCCCTCCACTTT.

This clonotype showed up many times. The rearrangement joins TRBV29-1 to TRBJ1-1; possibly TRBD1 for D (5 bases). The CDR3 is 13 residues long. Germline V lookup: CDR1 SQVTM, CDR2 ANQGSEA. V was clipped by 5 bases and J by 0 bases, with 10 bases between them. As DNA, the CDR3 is TGCAGCGTTCCAAGACAGATGAACACTGAAGCTTTCTTT. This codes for CSVPRQMNTEAFF.

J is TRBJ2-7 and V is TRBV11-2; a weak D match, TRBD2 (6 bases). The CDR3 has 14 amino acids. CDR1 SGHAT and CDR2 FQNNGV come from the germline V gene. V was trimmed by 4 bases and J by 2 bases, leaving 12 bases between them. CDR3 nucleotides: TGTGCCAGCAGCTCCCCGGGACTTCCCTACGAGCAGTACTTC. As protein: CASSSPGLPYEQYF.

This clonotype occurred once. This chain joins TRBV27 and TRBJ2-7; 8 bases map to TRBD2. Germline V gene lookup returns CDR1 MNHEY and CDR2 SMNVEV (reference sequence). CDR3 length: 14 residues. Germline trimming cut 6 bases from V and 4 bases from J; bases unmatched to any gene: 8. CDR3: CASSRGTSFYEQYF. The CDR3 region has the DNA TGTGCCAGCAGCCGTGGGACTAGTTTTTACGAGCAGTACTTC.

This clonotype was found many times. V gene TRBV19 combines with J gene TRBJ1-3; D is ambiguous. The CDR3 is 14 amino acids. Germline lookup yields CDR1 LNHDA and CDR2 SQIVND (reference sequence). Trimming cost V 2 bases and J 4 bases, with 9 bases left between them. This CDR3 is CASSIQGPGNTIYF. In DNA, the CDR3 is TGTGCCAGTAGTATACAAGGGCCCGGAAACACCATATATTTT.

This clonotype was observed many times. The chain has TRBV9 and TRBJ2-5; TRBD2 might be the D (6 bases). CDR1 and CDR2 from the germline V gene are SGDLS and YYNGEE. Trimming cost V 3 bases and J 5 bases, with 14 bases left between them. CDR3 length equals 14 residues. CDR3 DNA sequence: TGTGCCAGCAGCGGAGGTGGGGGGATGGAGACCCAGTACTTC. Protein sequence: CASSGGGGMETQYF. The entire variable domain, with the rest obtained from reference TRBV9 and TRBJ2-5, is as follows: DSGVTQTPKHLITATGQRVTLRCSPRSGDLSVYWYQQSLDQGLQFLIQYYNGEERAKGNILERFSAQQFPDLHSELNLSSLELGDSALYFCASSGGGGMETQYFGPGTRLLVL.